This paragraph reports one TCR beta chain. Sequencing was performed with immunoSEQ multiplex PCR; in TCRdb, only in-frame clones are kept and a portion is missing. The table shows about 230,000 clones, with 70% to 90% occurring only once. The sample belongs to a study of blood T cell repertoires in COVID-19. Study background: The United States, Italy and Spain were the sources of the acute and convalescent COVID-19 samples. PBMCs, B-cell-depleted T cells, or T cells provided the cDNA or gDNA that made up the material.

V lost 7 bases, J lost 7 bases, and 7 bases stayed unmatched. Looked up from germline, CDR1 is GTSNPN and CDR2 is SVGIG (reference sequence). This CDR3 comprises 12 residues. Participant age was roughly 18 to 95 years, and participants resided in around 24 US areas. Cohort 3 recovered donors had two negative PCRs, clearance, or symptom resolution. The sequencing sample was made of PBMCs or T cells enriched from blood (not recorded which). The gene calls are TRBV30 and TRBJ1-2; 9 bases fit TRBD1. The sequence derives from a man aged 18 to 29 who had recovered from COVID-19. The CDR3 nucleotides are TGTGCCTCCACCGGGACAGGGCTTGGCTACACCTTC. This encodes CASTGTGLGYTF.